This record covers a single T cell receptor (beta chain). This clone was seen a few times. No antigen is known for it. No much larger clone exists at a distance of one base, and base qualities are not known. TCRbeta CDR3 regions were amplified from genomic DNA by means of the immunoSEQ Assay, a bias-controlled multiplex PCR. The authors' pipeline ran thus. The number of nucleated cells in each sample was estimated from the amplification of reference gene primers within the assay. To quantify the absolute abundance of each unique TCRbeta CDR3 rearrangement, sequence reads were collapsed and filtered. Productive Simpson clonality was computed per sample as the square root of Simpson's diversity index over productive rearrangements. Sourced from immuneACCESS, this table was stored by TCRdb with only in-frame sequences that have V and J called. A share of the clones is absent; for the studies checked, an unresolved V gene accounts for under half, and the remainder has no known explanation. The V and J calls and clone size were taken over from that table, and D and trimming were inferred from the DNA. This sample holds about 200,000 clones; about 83% were observed only once. The ten largest clones add up to approximately 4.8% of the sample.

Enrolling through a virtual design, the prospective study's participants ranged in age from roughly 18 to 90 years and lived across about two dozen United States geographic areas. Cohort assignment in the prospective study relied on participant-reported clinical history from a screening survey and a study questionnaire. Exposed participants were defined as having been in contact with someone with a PCR-confirmed or clinician-diagnosed COVID-19 case within 2 weeks of study entry. In the prospective study, mobile phlebotomists collected whole blood, serum and a nasopharyngeal or oropharyngeal swab from each participant. Prospective study participants could optionally give additional blood draws and questionnaires over an approximately two-month period. Blood samples from the prospective study were shipped frozen or at room temperature prior to DNA extraction. Inclusive of the bounding cysteine and phenylalanine, the CDR3 is 13 residues long. CDR3 DNA is the only sequence kept; it has 39 bases, read in frame from the first base. CDR1 and CDR2 (SGDLS, YYNGEE) derive from the germline V gene. V ends up 7 bases short and J 7 bases short, with an unmatched junction base count of 8.

The data were obtained in a study of blood T cell repertoires in COVID-19 (dated by TCRdb to about 2020). Describing the broader study: Samples covering the acute and convalescent phases of COVID-19 were provided by collaborators in the United States, Italy and Spain. The material from the prospective study consisted of cDNA or gDNA derived from T cells, B-cell-depleted T cells, or PBMCs. The samples were drawn from the first 160 participants of the ongoing ImmuneRACE study and from 1,254 subjects provided by 6 global collaborators. A freely available public database, intended as a resource for researchers studying the immune response to SARS-CoV-2, is where the repertoires were released. The dataset comprised deeply sampled blood TCRbeta repertoires from subjects exposed to, actively infected with, or recovered from COVID-19. The sample metadata nearly always contained a de-identified subject ID, COVID-19 status, age in years and sex. Where HLA class I and class II types were available, the types were taken from metadata supplied by the sample provider, not from assay-based typing. The paper as a whole reports these results and caveats: The quantity of clinical and demographic metadata differed by source and by participant and was supplied without curation.

Rearrangement joined TRBV9 to TRBJ2-1; TRBD2 matches 7 bases in the middle. This clonotype was sampled from a woman in her forties or fifties who had been exposed to COVID-19. The sequenced sample consisted of PBMCs or T cells enriched from blood (not recorded which). CDR3 protein: CASSPAGNNEQFF. The sequenced DNA is TGTGCCAGCTCCCCAGCGGGGAATAATGAGCAGTTCTTC.